A single sample gave rise to the 16 T cell receptor beta chains below, sequenced in a study of cytomegalovirus exposure and HLA in healthy donors. It was with 60 Vbeta and 13 Jbeta primers that the PCR ran. Using immunoSEQ multiplex PCR, the repertoire was profiled, and TCRdb retains in-frame clones only, with some absent. The table has roughly 140,000 clones, approximately 80% seen once. Sequencing used PBMCs. These receptor sequences come from a man aged 35 to 55 in good health and CMV-seropositive.

With respect to this clone: The same CDR3 arises from other DNA sequences in this sample as well. The V gene is TRBV5-1, the J gene TRBJ2-1; TRBD2 matches 12 bases. From germline, CDR1 is SGHRS and CDR2 YFSETQ. This CDR3 has 15 residues. J lost 4 bases, V lost 2 bases, and 1 base had no gene match. The CDR3 DNA follows: TGCGCCAGCAGCTTAACTAGCGGGGGGTACAATGAGCAGTTCTTC. It translates to CASSLTSGGYNEQFF. The full variable domain, in which reference TRBV5-1 and TRBJ2-1 provide the parts outside the CDR3, is KAGVTQTPRYLIKTRGQQVTLSCSPISGHRSVSWYQQTPGQGLQFLFEYFSETQRNKGNFPGRFSGRQFSNSRSEMNVSTLELGDSALYLCASSLTSGGYNEQFFGPGTRLTVL.

V gene TRBV14 combines with J gene TRBJ2-2; 10 bases are a match to TRBD1. Germline CDR1 is SGHDN and CDR2 is FVKESK. The ends lost 4 bases at V and 5 bases at J; junction bases unmatched: 7. This CDR3 contains 16 residues. The CDR3 region has the DNA TGTGCCAGCAGCCCGCGCCGGGACAGGGGAACCGGGGAGCTGTTTTTT. Translating gives CASSPRRDRGTGELFF. Filled out from reference TRBV14 and TRBJ2-2, the complete variable domain reads EAGVTQFPSHSVIEKGQTVTLRCDPISGHDNLYWYRRVMGKEIKFLLHFVKESKQDESGMPNNRFLAERTGGTYSTLKVQPAELEDSGVYFCASSPRRDRGTGELFFGEGSRLTVL.

The chain combines TRBV2 with TRBJ2-7; 15 bases agree with TRBD2. The germline V gene encodes CDR1 SNHLY and CDR2 FYNNEI. CDR3 length: 14 residues. The J segment lost 6 bases and the V segment lost 11 bases, leaving 8 bases of the junction unmatched. The CDR3 protein is CAFQLGLAGGEQYF. The CDR3 DNA follows: TGTGCCTTCCAACTGGGACTAGCGGGGGGCGAGCAGTACTTC. The whole variable domain, remainder taken from reference TRBV2 and TRBJ2-7, is EPEVTQTPSHQVTQMGQEVILRCVPISNHLYFYWYRQILGQKVEFLVSFYNNEISEKSEIFDDQFSVERPDGSNFTLKIRSTKLEDSAMYFCAFQLGLAGGEQYFGPGTRLTVT.

The chain employs TRBV29-1 and TRBJ2-5; maybe TRBD1 (6 bases). With 6 bases removed from V and 1 base from J, the gap between germline ends came to 9 bases. The CDR3 has 12 residues. Germline CDR1 and CDR2: SQVTM and ANQGSEA. The CDR3 loop reads CSVRGSQETQYF. CDR3 coding DNA: TGCAGCGTGAGGGGGTCCCAAGAGACCCAGTACTTC.

The V and J genes are TRBV5-4 and TRBJ1-4; D is ambiguous. Germline CDR1 reads SGHNT; CDR2 reads YYREEE (reference sequence). V was shortened by 1 base and J by 7 bases, with 14 bases between the two germline ends. The CDR3 sequence is 15 residues long. The CDR3 spells CASSLSGSLTEKLFF. CDR3 DNA: TGTGCCAGCAGCTTGTCGGGGTCACTCACTGAAAAACTGTTTTTT.

This chain connects TRBV5-1 to TRBJ1-2, with 11 bases fitting TRBD1. This CDR3 comprises 19 residues. J was trimmed by 3 bases and V by 4 bases; bases with no gene match: 17. Germline loops: CDR1 SGHRS, CDR2 YFSETQ. This CDR3 is CASSPRFGTGGPYDYGYTF. The CDR3 DNA is TGCGCCAGCAGCCCCCGCTTCGGGACAGGGGGGCCCTACGACTATGGCTACACCTTC.

V and J are TRBV7-9 and TRBJ1-3; D unclear. The V end was cut by 3 bases, the J end by 1 base, with 16 bases between. Germline V gives CDR1 SEHNR, CDR2 FQNEAQ (reference sequence). The CDR3 covers 17 residues. CDR3 region: CASSLGPSVPSGNTIYF. The CDR3 DNA is TGTGCCAGCAGCTTGGGCCCGAGTGTTCCTTCTGGAAACACCATATATTTT.

This chain joins TRBV9 and TRBJ2-5, with D perhaps TRBD2 (5 bases). There are 14 residues in the CDR3. Trimming cost V 4 bases and J 3 bases, with 13 bases left between them. Germline values: CDR1 SGDLS, CDR2 YYNGEE. DNA of the CDR3: TGTGCCAGCAGCTACAGCGGAGAGAAAGAGACCCAGTACTTC. Residues: CASSYSGEKETQYF.

The V gene is TRBV6-1, the J gene TRBJ2-2; 11 nucleotides agree with TRBD1. In germline, CDR1 is MNHNS, CDR2 SASEGT. V trimming: 7 bases; J trimming: 4 bases; junction bases outside the gene matches: 5. The CDR3 extends over 15 amino acids. CDR3 bases: TGTGCCAGCAACGTGGACAGGGGGCGCACCGGGGAGCTGTTTTTT. Translation gives CASNVDRGRTGELFF.

This clone is categorized as large. The V and J genes are TRBV4-1 and TRBJ1-1, with a possible D match to TRBD1 (5 bases). V was cut by 4 bases and J by 4 bases, with 10 bases left in between. Germline lookup yields CDR1 MGHRA and CDR2 YSYEKL. The CDR3 covers 13 residues. CDR3 bases: TGCGCCAGCAGCCCCCTGGGGCGCACTGAAGCTTTCTTT. The encoded protein is CASSPLGRTEAFF.

This chain links TRBV5-1 with TRBJ1-5; 10 positions agree with TRBD1. The V segment lost 4 bases and the J segment 7 bases; nucleotides outside the gene matches: 8. The CDR3 is made up of 15 amino acids. Germline lookup yields CDR1 SGHRS and CDR2 YFSETQ. DNA of the CDR3: TGCGCCAGCAGCGCGACAGGGGGCGTAGGGCAGCCCCAGCATTTT. Its translation is CASSATGGVGQPQHF. The entire variable domain, with the rest obtained from reference TRBV5-1 and TRBJ1-5, is as follows: KAGVTQTPRYLIKTRGQQVTLSCSPISGHRSVSWYQQTPGQGLQFLFEYFSETQRNKGNFPGRFSGRQFSNSRSEMNVSTLELGDSALYLCASSATGGVGQPQHFGDGTRLSIL.

The chain joins TRBV4-3 to TRBJ2-3; 7 nucleotides match TRBD1. From germline, CDR1 is LGHNA and CDR2 YSLEER. Unmatched junction bases numbered 5, after V lost 6 bases and J lost 2 bases. The CDR3 runs to 14 residues. This chain's CDR3 is CASSSGTDTDTQYF. CDR3 DNA: TGCGCCAGCAGTTCCGGGACAGACACAGATACGCAGTATTTT.

The chain has TRBV28 and TRBJ1-3; weak D call: TRBD1 (5 bases). The germline CDR1 and CDR2 sequences are MDHEN and SYDVKM. V was trimmed by 3 bases and J by 0 bases, leaving 15 bases between them. The CDR3 contains 17 residues. The CDR3 DNA reads as TGTGCCAGCAGTTTCCCCCCCAGGGAAACCTCTGGAAACACCATATATTTT. This encodes CASSFPPRETSGNTIYF.

This clone was observed a few times. The V call is TRBV4-1, the J call TRBJ1-1; 10 nucleotides agree with TRBD1. V shed 9 bases and J 5 bases; nucleotides not matched to a gene: 6. Germline-derived CDR1 and CDR2 are MGHRA and YSYEKL. The CDR3 totals 13 residues. The CDR3 DNA follows: TGCGCCAGTAGACAGGGGGCGTTTACTGAAGCTTTCTTT. Translating it yields CASRQGAFTEAFF.

The chain joins TRBV18 to TRBJ2-7, with D uncertain. The CDR3 runs 14 residues. Trimming shortened V by 1 base and J by 0 bases, and 7 bases separated the two germline ends. Germline CDR1 reads KGHSH; CDR2 reads LQKENI. The CDR3 DNA follows: TGTGCCAGCTCACCACTTCCCAGCTCCTACGAGCAGTACTTC. Translated: CASSPLPSSYEQYF. The full variable domain, rest sourced from reference TRBV18 and TRBJ2-7, is NAGVMQNPRHLVRRRGQEARLRCSPMKGHSHVYWYRQLPEEGLKFMVYLQKENIIDESGMPKERFSAEFPKEGPSILRIQQVVRGDSAAYFCASSPLPSSYEQYFGPGTRLTVT.

The V gene is TRBV6-6, the J gene TRBJ1-4, with 8 bases aligning to TRBD1. This CDR3 is 16 amino acids long. CDR1 is MNHNY, CDR2 SVGAGI, per germline (reference sequence). V trimming: 4 bases; J trimming: 6 bases; junction bases outside the gene matches: 10. In nucleotides, the CDR3 is TGTGCCAGCAGTTCCTTGGGACAGGAACGAGATGAAAAACTGTTTTTT. It is translated as CASSSLGQERDEKLFF.